The 24 T cell receptor beta chains below come from one sample, sequenced in a study of blood T cell repertoires in COVID-19. Sequencing used immunoSEQ multiplex PCR; TCRdb keeps in-frame clones, though not all of them. Among some 170,000 clones listed, more than 75% were seen once. The sequenced sample consisted of peripheral blood. All receptors derive from a woman aged 65 to 85 with acute or convalescent COVID-19.

The V and J genes are TRBV5-1 and TRBJ2-2; tentatively, D is TRBD1 (5 bases). Per the germline V gene, CDR1 is SGHRS and CDR2 is YFSETQ. Trimming removed 2 bases from V and 0 bases from J, with 8 bases in between. This CDR3 has 15 amino acids. CDR3 in amino acids: CASSFQGSNTGELFF. The DNA of the CDR3 is TGCGCCAGCAGCTTTCAGGGCTCGAACACCGGGGAGCTGTTTTTT. Combining the CDR3 with reference TRBV5-1 and TRBJ2-2 gives the whole variable domain KAGVTQTPRYLIKTRGQQVTLSCSPISGHRSVSWYQQTPGQGLQFLFEYFSETQRNKGNFPGRFSGRQFSNSRSEMNVSTLELGDSALYLCASSFQGSNTGELFFGEGSRLTVL.

V usage is TRBV5-1 and J usage is TRBJ1-6, with D unclear. Per germline, CDR1 SGHRS and CDR2 YFSETQ. V was trimmed by 0 bases and J by 7 bases, leaving 8 bases between them. The length of the CDR3 is 14 residues. In DNA, the CDR3 is TGCGCCAGCAGCTTGGGGGAGAGGAATTCACCCCTCCACTTT. Translating gives CASSLGERNSPLHF.

The chain recombines TRBV19 with TRBJ2-7; TRBD1 agrees at 9 bases. Germline CDR1 reads LNHDA; CDR2 reads SQIVND (reference sequence). The V gene end was trimmed by 7 bases and the J gene end by 6 bases; junction bases not matched to a gene: 10. This CDR3 contains 14 residues. The CDR3 DNA follows: TGTGCCAGTAATCCCACAGGGGGCTTCGGCGAGCAGTACTTC. Translated: CASNPTGGFGEQYF.

The V gene is TRBV5-4, the J gene TRBJ2-3, with 11 bases identical to TRBD2. This CDR3 has 15 amino acids. The germline gives CDR1 SGHNT, CDR2 YYREEE (reference sequence). The junction had 7 bases not matched to a gene; V was cut back by 4 bases and J by 6 bases. The CDR3 loop reads CASSERTSGLDTQYF. The CDR3 region has the DNA TGTGCCAGCAGCGAGCGGACTAGCGGGTTGGATACGCAGTATTTT.

This clone was counted a single time. CDR3 nucleotides: TGTGCCAGCAGTTACCGGCGGCAGCCCCAGCATTTT. Protein product: CASSYRRQPQHF. The V and J genes are TRBV6-2 or TRBV6-3 and TRBJ1-5; no clear D. Germline assignment: CDR1 MNHEY and CDR2 SVGEGT. This CDR3 comprises 12 residues. With 2 bases removed from V and 7 bases from J, the gap between germline ends came to 6 bases.

The V and J genes are TRBV27 and TRBJ2-3, with 9 bases that match TRBD2. This CDR3 comprises 16 residues. After removal of 1 base from V and 1 base from J, the junction contained 3 bases not matched to a gene. Germline CDR1 is MNHEY and CDR2 is SMNVEV (reference sequence). The CDR3 loop is CASSLFSGSGTDTQYF. The CDR3 nucleotides are TGTGCCAGCAGTTTATTTAGCGGGAGTGGCACAGATACGCAGTATTTT.

V usage is TRBV6-7 and J usage is TRBJ2-7; D gene uncertain. TRBV6-7 is an open reading frame whose function is uncertain. The CDR3 totals 9 residues. V was pared by 8 bases and J by 4 bases, with 3 bases between. CDR3: CASPYEQYF. The CDR3 DNA reads TGTGCCAGCCCGTACGAGCAGTACTTC.

The gene calls are TRBV28 and TRBJ2-5, with D maybe TRBD1 (7 bases). Germline V gene lookup returns CDR1 MDHEN and CDR2 SYDVKM. V was pared by 5 bases and J by 2 bases, with 15 bases between. The CDR3 is made up of 15 amino acids. CDR3 loop: CASSRGTATQETQYF. CDR3 sequence (DNA): TGTGCCAGCAGTCGCGGGACAGCGACACAAGAGACCCAGTACTTC.

The rearrangement uses TRBV30 and TRBJ1-2; D is possibly TRBD1 (5 bases). The CDR3 loop spans 13 amino acids. V was shortened by 4 bases and J by 1 base, with 10 bases between the two germline ends. The germline gives CDR1 GTSNPN, CDR2 SVGIG (reference sequence). CDR3 in DNA: TGTGCCTGGAATCAGGGAAATAACTATGGCTACACCTTC. Translating gives CAWNQGNNYGYTF.

The chain employs TRBV28 and TRBJ2-7, with 9 nucleotides matching TRBD2. Germline lookup yields CDR1 MDHEN and CDR2 SYDVKM. CDR3 length equals 15 residues. Trimming removed 5 bases from V and 5 bases from J; junction bases left unmatched: 10. This chain's CDR3 is CASSLGRSSGNEQYF. The CDR3, as DNA: TGTGCCAGCAGTCTTGGCAGGTCTAGCGGGAACGAGCAGTACTTC.

The chain carries TRBV28 and TRBJ2-2, with D maybe TRBD2 (5 bases). Trimming removed 6 bases at V and 6 bases at J, with 11 bases between. CDR1 is MDHEN, CDR2 SYDVKM, per germline. The CDR3 spans 13 residues. CDR3 amino acids: CASRAQRPGELFF. Written as DNA, the CDR3 is TGTGCCAGCAGAGCCCAGCGGCCCGGGGAGCTGTTTTTT.

The genes are TRBV11-2 and TRBJ1-4; 7 bases align to TRBD1. Germline values: CDR1 SGHAT, CDR2 FQNNGV. V lost 1 base to trimming and J lost 1 base; unmatched junction nucleotides: 3. There are 16 residues in the CDR3. CDR3 protein: CASSLGGQITNEKLFF. CDR3 DNA sequence: TGTGCCAGCAGCTTAGGGGGACAGATAACTAATGAAAAACTGTTTTTT.

This chain connects TRBV19 to TRBJ1-5, with TRBD1 matching 8 bases. Trimming removed 9 bases from V and 1 base from J; junction bases left unmatched: 11. This CDR3 has 16 amino acids. Germline assignment: CDR1 LNHDA and CDR2 SQIVND (reference sequence). DNA of the CDR3: TGTGCCAGCACATCCGGGACAGGCTGGAGCAATCAGCCCCAGCATTTT. Its translation: CASTSGTGWSNQPQHF.

The chain couples TRBV11-2 to TRBJ1-5; D is unresolved. Germline CDR1 and CDR2: SGHAT and FQNNGV. V lost 5 bases and J 9 bases, leaving 17 bases between the germline ends. The CDR3 has 14 residues. This CDR3 is CASSPTGNSRPQHF. DNA of the CDR3: TGTGCCAGCAGCCCGACCGGGAATTCGCGGCCCCAGCATTTT.

The V gene is TRBV27, the J gene TRBJ2-7, with 7 bases aligning to TRBD1. Germline trimming cut 4 bases from V and 1 base from J; bases unmatched to any gene: 4. This CDR3 has 14 residues. Per the germline V gene, CDR1 is MNHEY and CDR2 is SMNVEV (reference sequence). The CDR3, as DNA: TGTGCCAGCAGTTCCATGACAGGGTCCTACGAGCAGTACTTC. Translating gives CASSSMTGSYEQYF.

The rearrangement links TRBV7-9 to TRBJ2-3; 12 bases align to TRBD2. J was trimmed by 5 bases and V by 5 bases; bases with no gene match: 5. Germline loops: CDR1 SEHNR, CDR2 FQNEAQ (reference sequence). This CDR3 spans 15 amino acids. In DNA form, the CDR3 reads TGTGCCAGCAGCCGACTAGCGGGAGTCCAAGATACGCAGTATTTT. Translating it yields CASSRLAGVQDTQYF.

The V and J genes are TRBV6-5 and TRBJ2-7; D is perhaps TRBD1 (5 bases). Trimming took off 2 bases at V and 0 bases at J, with 8 bases between the two ends. This CDR3 region has 14 residues. Germline V gene sequence: CDR1 MNHEY, CDR2 SVGAGI. The CDR3 DNA sequence: TGTGCCAGCAGTTACCAGGGCTACTCCTACGAGCAGTACTTC. Its translation is CASSYQGYSYEQYF.

This chain links TRBV27 with TRBJ1-5, with 9 nucleotides matching TRBD1. Looked up from germline, CDR1 is MNHEY and CDR2 is SMNVEV (reference sequence). This CDR3 is built from 14 residues. The V gene end was trimmed by 8 bases and the J gene end by 5 bases; junction bases not matched to a gene: 7. Here the CDR3 reads CASGLTGGYQPQHF. Written as DNA, the CDR3 is TGTGCCAGCGGATTGACAGGGGGGTATCAGCCCCAGCATTTT.

The count of this clone is one. The chain has TRBV9 and TRBJ2-7, with D uncertain. Trimming stripped 2 bases from V and 5 bases from J, with 11 bases between. The CDR3 contains 13 residues. Germline V gene data show CDR1 as SGDLS and CDR2 as YYNGEE. CDR3 residues: CASSVTSGHEQYF. The CDR3 DNA is TGTGCCAGCAGCGTTACCAGTGGGCACGAGCAGTACTTC.

The chain uses TRBV7-8 and TRBJ2-3, with D possibly being TRBD2 (6 bases). Per germline, CDR1 SGHVS and CDR2 FQNEAQ. The V and J ends lost 0 bases and 4 bases respectively, with 8 bases between them. The CDR3 totals 14 residues. CDR3 loop: CASSLAGGSDTQYF. CDR3 DNA sequence: TGTGCCAGCAGCTTAGCGGGAGGTTCAGATACGCAGTATTTT.

V is TRBV5-6 and J is TRBJ2-5; TRBD1 aligns across 8 bases. This CDR3 has 16 amino acids. Germline CDR1 and CDR2: SGHDT and YYEEEE. V dropped 3 bases and J dropped 1; count of bases not matched to a gene: 8. The CDR3 spells CASSYWQGAFQETQYF. Here the CDR3 DNA reads TGTGCCAGCAGCTACTGGCAGGGGGCCTTCCAAGAGACCCAGTACTTC.

This chain connects TRBV19 to TRBJ1-5, with 7 bases matching TRBD1. CDR1 and CDR2 (germline): LNHDA, SQIVND (reference sequence). The CDR3 consists of 14 residues. Trimming cost V 4 bases and J 3 bases; bases outside gene matches: 3. The CDR3, as DNA: TGTGCCAGTAGTACGACAGGGAACAATCAGCCCCAGCATTTT. Its protein product is CASSTTGNNQPQHF.

This chain uses TRBV27 with TRBJ1-2, with 9 bases that match TRBD1. After removal of 5 bases from V and 8 bases from J, the junction contained 21 bases not matched to a gene. CDR1 and CDR2 (germline): MNHEY, SMNVEV (reference sequence). The CDR3 loop spans 18 amino acids. The CDR3 region is CASSIIRDRVYTPNGYTF. The CDR3 DNA reads as TGTGCCAGCAGTATTATCCGGGACAGGGTGTATACTCCAAACGGCTACACCTTC.

This clone was recorded a few times. This chain links TRBV28 with TRBJ2-7; D may be TRBD1 (6 bases). The CDR3 contains 14 residues. V gave up 5 bases and J gave up 3 bases, with 14 bases separating them. In germline, CDR1 is MDHEN, CDR2 SYDVKM. CDR3 bases: TGTGCCAGCAGTCCCTCGGACAGCCTCTACGAGCAGTACTTC. As protein: CASSPSDSLYEQYF.